Shown below are 15 T cell receptor beta chains from a single sample sequenced in a study of PD-1 blockade in classical Hodgkin lymphoma. The data were produced by immunoSEQ multiplex PCR, yet TCRdb's version contains in-frame clones alone and is incomplete. The sample records about 100,000 clones, roughly 84% being singletons. Every patient relapsed after autologous stem cell transplantation, and brentuximab vedotin exposure varied. Sequenced material: peripheral blood mononuclear cells (PBMCs), taken at baseline. These receptors were taken from a human donor with classical Hodgkin lymphoma.

CDR3 region: CASSPQRPANEQFF. The CDR3 DNA reads as TGTGCCAGCAGTCCCCAGCGACCAGCCAATGAGCAGTTCTTC. The rearrangement joins TRBV28 to TRBJ2-1; D is unclear. The V and J ends lost 5 bases and 6 bases respectively, with 14 bases between them. The V gene's germline CDR1 is MDHEN and CDR2 SYDVKM. This CDR3 is 14 amino acids long.

The chain uses TRBV2 and TRBJ2-3; 12 bases align to TRBD2. The CDR3 has 15 amino acids. V was clipped by 4 bases and J by 4 bases; unmatched bases: 3. Looked up from germline, CDR1 is SNHLY and CDR2 is FYNNEI. The CDR3 DNA reads as TGTGCCAGCAGTGGACTAGCGGGAGCCCCAGATACGCAGTATTTT. It specifies CASSGLAGAPDTQYF.

The table lists this clone with a count of one. The chain employs TRBV5-1 and TRBJ2-3, with D unresolved. Germline CDR1 reads SGHRS; CDR2 reads YFSETQ. The V end lost 6 bases, the J end lost 4 bases, and 12 bases lay between the germline ends. The CDR3 length is 13 residues. The CDR3 is CASTSPSADTQYF. As DNA, the CDR3 is TGCGCCAGCACCTCCCCTAGTGCAGATACGCAGTATTTT.

The chain couples TRBV25-1 to TRBJ2-2, with D unresolved. V gave up 6 bases and J gave up 1 base, with 9 bases separating them. The CDR3 runs 14 residues. CDR1 is MGHDK, CDR2 SYGVNS, per germline. The CDR3: CASRAHQNTGELFF. Here the CDR3 DNA reads TGTGCCAGCAGGGCACACCAGAACACCGGGGAGCTGTTTTTT. The entire variable domain, with the rest obtained from reference TRBV25-1 and TRBJ2-2, is as follows: EADIYQTPRYLVIGTGKKITLECSQTMGHDKMYWYQQDPGMELHLIHYSYGVNSTEKGDLSSESTVSRIRTEHFPLTLESARPSHTSQYLCASRAHQNTGELFFGEGSRLTVL.

This clone came up a few times. J is TRBJ2-5 and V is TRBV30, with D tentatively TRBD1 (5 bases). Trimming removed 5 bases at V and 7 bases at J, with 17 bases between. The CDR3 spans 13 residues. The V gene's germline CDR1 is GTSNPN and CDR2 SVGIG (reference sequence). The CDR3 DNA reads as TGTGCCTGGGTCCAGGGAAGCGATGGGACCCAGTACTTC. This encodes CAWVQGSDGTQYF.

CDR3 sequence: CAWMRRITGELFF. The CDR3 DNA is TGTGCCTGGATGCGTCGTATCACCGGGGAGCTGTTTTTT. The chain links TRBV30 to TRBJ2-2; D is ambiguous. Germline CDR1 is GTSNPN and CDR2 is SVGIG (reference sequence). Trimming left V 4 bases short and J 4 bases short, with 10 bases between. The CDR3 covers 13 residues.

The chain carries TRBV7-9 and TRBJ2-1; 7 bases map to TRBD2. Germline assignment: CDR1 SEHNR and CDR2 FQNEAQ (reference sequence). Trimming removed 0 bases from V and 7 bases from J; junction bases left unmatched: 6. The CDR3 contains 15 residues. The CDR3 region is CASSLAGGLGNEQFF. The CDR3 DNA follows: TGTGCCAGCAGCTTAGCGGGAGGGTTGGGGAATGAGCAGTTCTTC.

The CDR3 here is CASMVQNTEAFF. The CDR3 nucleotides are TGTGCCAGCATGGTCCAGAACACTGAAGCTTTCTTT. The rearrangement joins TRBV6-6 to TRBJ1-1; the D is unclear. The CDR3 covers 12 residues. V shed 7 bases and J shed 1 base, with 7 bases lying between them. Germline CDR1 and CDR2: MNHNY and SVGAGI (reference sequence).

In this sample, this clone turned up once. V gene TRBV13 combines with J gene TRBJ2-7; D not certain. The CDR3 is 14 residues long. V was cut by 4 bases and J by 2 bases, with 12 bases left in between. Germline V CDR1 and CDR2: PRHDT, FYEKMQ (reference sequence). CDR3 bases: TGTGCCAGCAGCTCGCTAGAGCGCCCCTACGAGCAGTACTTC. Protein sequence: CASSSLERPYEQYF. The variable domain in full, completed from reference TRBV13 and TRBJ2-7, reads AAGVIQSPRHLIKEKRETATLKCYPIPRHDTVYWYQQGPGQDPQFLISFYEKMQSDKGSIPDRFSAQQFSDYHSELNMSSLELGDSALYFCASSSLERPYEQYFGPGTRLTVT.

This CDR3 is CASSYPEDANYGYTF. CDR3 sequence (DNA): TGTGCCAGCAGTTACCCGGAGGACGCTAACTATGGCTACACCTTC. V gene TRBV6-6 combines with J gene TRBJ1-2; D is undetermined. V was pared by 2 bases and J by 0 bases, with 10 bases between. In germline, CDR1 is MNHNY, CDR2 SVGAGI (reference sequence). This CDR3 contains 15 residues.

This clone came up a few times. J is TRBJ1-4 and V is TRBV30, with D uncertain. V gave up 3 bases and J gave up 2 bases, with 13 bases separating them. The CDR3 runs 15 residues. Germline loops: CDR1 GTSNPN, CDR2 SVGIG (reference sequence). The DNA of the CDR3 is TGTGCCTGGAGGTCCAAGGGCGCCACTAATGAAAAACTGTTTTTT. This sequence encodes CAWRSKGATNEKLFF. Full variable domain (remainder filled in from reference TRBV30 and TRBJ1-4): SQTIHQWPATLVQPVGSPLSLECTVEGTSNPNLYWYRQAAGRGLQLLFYSVGIGQISSEVPQNLSASRPQDRQFILSSKKLLLSDSGFYLCAWRSKGATNEKLFFGSGTQLSVL.

This chain connects TRBV5-1 to TRBJ2-1; unclear D gene. CDR1 and CDR2 (germline): SGHRS, YFSETQ. The V end was cut by 2 bases, the J end by 5 bases, with 11 bases between. The CDR3 length is 14 residues. The CDR3 region is CASSFFLGNNEQFF. Here the CDR3 DNA reads TGCGCCAGCAGCTTCTTCCTAGGAAACAATGAGCAGTTCTTC.

The chain joins TRBV28 to TRBJ2-1, with 10 bases that match TRBD2. J gave up 0 bases and V 5 bases, and 7 bases lay outside the gene matches. Germline lookup yields CDR1 MDHEN and CDR2 SYDVKM. This CDR3 has 17 amino acids. DNA for the CDR3: TGTGCCAGCAGTCTTTGGAGCGGGAGGGCCTCCTACAATGAGCAGTTCTTC. Its translation is CASSLWSGRASYNEQFF.

The V gene is TRBV19, the J gene TRBJ2-1; the D gene is possibly TRBD1 (7 bases). Trimming stripped 4 bases from V and 1 base from J, with 11 bases between. Germline CDR1 and CDR2: LNHDA and SQIVND (reference sequence). CDR3 length equals 15 residues. The CDR3 coding sequence is TGTGCCAGTAGTAGGGGGGACAGTTCCTACAATGAGCAGTTCTTC. Translating gives CASSRGDSSYNEQFF.

The count of this clone is one. The gene calls are TRBV10-2 and TRBJ2-1; D call uncertain. V was pared by 6 bases and J by 5 bases, with 11 bases between. This CDR3 comprises 13 residues. Germline CDR1 reads WSHSY; CDR2 reads SAAADI. The CDR3 here is CASRDPNDNEQFF. The CDR3 DNA is TGCGCCAGCAGGGATCCAAATGACAATGAGCAGTTCTTC.